One sample yielded the 27 T cell receptor beta chains listed below, sequenced in a study of blood T cell repertoires in COVID-19. TCRdb's copy holds only in-frame clones and misses some; the assay was immunoSEQ multiplex PCR. The data contain some 14,000 clones, nearly 90% of them singletons. The sample taken for sequencing was peripheral blood. The receptor source for this set is a human donor in a cohort sampled during active COVID-19.

This clone is a singleton in its sample. V is TRBV4-3 and J is TRBJ2-7, with TRBD1 matching 8 bases. Germline V gives CDR1 LGHNA, CDR2 YSLEER. J gave up 3 bases and V 0 bases, and 4 bases lay outside the gene matches. The CDR3 extends over 15 amino acids. As DNA, the CDR3 is TGCGCCAGCAGCCAAGAGATGGGACAGGTCTACGAGCAGTACTTC. Its protein is CASSQEMGQVYEQYF.

The CDR3 reads CASSPRGTGEETQYF. The CDR3 DNA is TGTGCCAGCAGCCCCCGGGGGACAGGGGAAGAGACCCAGTACTTC. The chain recombines TRBV7-9 with TRBJ2-5; TRBD1 matches 10 bases. Germline V gene sequence: CDR1 SEHNR, CDR2 FQNEAQ (reference sequence). The junction had 6 bases not matched to a gene; V was cut back by 5 bases and J by 3 bases. The CDR3 sequence is 15 residues long.

This chain links TRBV11-3 with TRBJ2-4; no definite D call. V lost 1 base to trimming and J lost 1 base, with 8 bases between them. CDR1 SGHNT and CDR2 YENEEA come from the germline V gene. This CDR3 has 15 residues. The CDR3 bases are TGTGCCAGCAGCTTAGGAGGAATTGCCAAAAACATTCAGTACTTC. It is translated as CASSLGGIAKNIQYF.

The chain recombines TRBV4-3 with TRBJ2-7; D is possibly TRBD2 (7 bases). V was cut by 0 bases and J by 1 base, with 10 bases left in between. CDR3 size: 15 residues. Germline CDR1 LGHNA, CDR2 YSLEER. As DNA, the CDR3 is TGCGCCAGCAGCCAAGACGCGGGGGCGTCCTACGAGCAGTACTTC. This codes for CASSQDAGASYEQYF.

The chain uses TRBV4-3 and TRBJ2-2; TRBD2 agrees at 9 bases. Trimming cost V 5 bases and J 3 bases; bases outside gene matches: 7. CDR1 LGHNA and CDR2 YSLEER come from the germline V gene. The CDR3 covers 16 residues. The CDR3 sequence is CASSREAGGDTGELFF. CDR3 nucleotides: TGCGCCAGCAGCAGAGAAGCGGGGGGCGACACCGGGGAGCTGTTTTTT.

The chain has TRBV12-5 and TRBJ1-5; no reliable D call. Trimming left V 5 bases short and J 6 bases short, with 17 bases between. This CDR3 is built from 15 residues. Germline values: CDR1 LGHNT, CDR2 FRNRAP. CDR3 sequence (DNA): TGTGCTAGTGGTCATACCACTCCTCGGGGTCAGCCCCAGCATTTT. Amino acid sequence: CASGHTTPRGQPQHF.

The V call is TRBV29-1, the J call TRBJ1-5; D possibly corresponds to TRBD1 (6 bases). Germline V gene data show CDR1 as SQVTM and CDR2 as ANQGSEA. This CDR3 has 14 residues. V gave up 7 bases and J gave up 7 bases, with 20 bases separating them. In DNA, the CDR3 is TGCAGCGCTCGAAGGGGGGGGGACGGACAGCCCCAGCATTTT. This sequence encodes CSARRGGDGQPQHF.

The rearrangement uses TRBV14 and TRBJ2-2, with a weak D call TRBD1 (5 bases). CDR1 is SGHDN, CDR2 FVKESK, per germline. The germline V and J ends were trimmed by 1 base and 4 bases, with 13 bases remaining between them. The CDR3 has 16 residues. The CDR3 DNA reads as TGTGCCAGCAGCCAAGTTACAGGCCGGTTCACCGGGGAGCTGTTTTTT. Translating it yields CASSQVTGRFTGELFF.

The count of this clone is one. V and J are TRBV9 and TRBJ1-4, with a weak D call TRBD1 (5 bases). V gave up 4 bases and J gave up 8 bases, with 18 bases separating them. Germline CDR1 and CDR2: SGDLS and YYNGEE. The CDR3 length is 15 residues. The CDR3 here is CASSPRAGGKEKLFF. CDR3 nucleotides: TGTGCCAGCAGCCCTCGGGCCGGGGGAAAAGAAAAACTGTTTTTT.

The chain has TRBV12-3 or TRBV12-4 and TRBJ2-5; D perhaps matches TRBD1 (5 bases). V was cut by 6 bases and J by 9 bases, with 14 bases left in between. This CDR3 comprises 12 residues. The CDR3 sequence: CASSPLGVAQYF. The CDR3 bases are TGTGCCAGCAGCCCCTTAGGGGTGGCCCAGTACTTC.

The V gene is TRBV6-5, the J gene TRBJ1-6, with TRBD1 matching 8 bases. The V and J ends lost 5 bases and 7 bases, in that order; junction bases with no gene match: 4. Germline lookup yields CDR1 MNHEY and CDR2 SVGAGI. This CDR3 has 14 amino acids. DNA for the CDR3: TGTGCCAGCAGTAGGGACAGGTCGAATTCACCCCTCCACTTT. Protein product: CASSRDRSNSPLHF.

The chain is built from TRBV11-2 and TRBJ2-2; the D is unclear. The V and J ends lost 1 base and 4 bases respectively, with 7 bases between them. The CDR3 is 14 residues long. The germline gives CDR1 SGHAT, CDR2 FQNNGV. The CDR3 DNA is TGTGCCAGCAGCTTAGGAGGCAGCACCGGGGAGCTGTTTTTT. This gives the protein CASSLGGSTGELFF.

The chain recombines TRBV4-1 with TRBJ2-5; no definite D call. With 1 base removed from V and 5 bases from J, the gap between germline ends came to 8 bases. Per germline, CDR1 MGHRA and CDR2 YSYEKL. This CDR3 is built from 13 residues. The CDR3 loop reads CASSQVWLETQYF. The CDR3 DNA sequence: TGCGCCAGCAGCCAAGTCTGGCTGGAGACCCAGTACTTC.

This rearrangement joins TRBV18 to TRBJ1-1, with TRBD1 matching over 9 bases. In germline, CDR1 is KGHSH, CDR2 LQKENI. This CDR3 contains 13 residues. The V and J ends lost 6 bases and 6 bases, in that order; junction bases with no gene match: 5. CDR3 in amino acids: CASSSGQGAEAFF. CDR3 sequence (DNA): TGTGCCAGCTCTTCGGGACAGGGCGCTGAAGCTTTCTTT.

This rearrangement joins TRBV29-1 to TRBJ2-7; 7 bases fit TRBD1. There are 13 residues in the CDR3. The junction had 6 bases not matched to a gene; V was cut back by 5 bases and J by 2 bases. CDR1 is SQVTM and CDR2 is ANQGSEA in the germline V gene. The CDR3 region has the DNA TGCAGCGTTAGTTGGACAGGTACCTACGAGCAGTACTTC. Amino acids: CSVSWTGTYEQYF.

Only one count was recorded for this clone. This rearrangement joins TRBV5-1 to TRBJ2-1; 12 bases agree with TRBD2. CDR1 is SGHRS and CDR2 is YFSETQ in the germline V gene. The V and J ends lost 4 bases and 5 bases, in that order; junction bases with no gene match: 4. This CDR3 comprises 15 residues. CDR3: CASSPLAGGDNEQFF. CDR3 nucleotide sequence: TGCGCCAGCAGCCCTCTAGCGGGGGGGGACAATGAGCAGTTCTTC.

This chain uses TRBV11-2 with TRBJ2-1; 7 nucleotides agree with TRBD1. The germline CDR1 and CDR2 sequences are SGHAT and FQNNGV. With 3 bases clipped from V and 6 bases from J, the junction kept 8 bases outside the gene matches. This CDR3 has 15 amino acids. The CDR3 sequence: CASSFAGTEGNEQFF. CDR3 coding DNA: TGTGCCAGCAGCTTTGCCGGGACAGAGGGCAATGAGCAGTTCTTC.

This clone was observed a single time. CDR3 DNA sequence: TGTGCCAGCAGCTTAGACAGGGCGTCTAACTATGGCTACACCTTC. Translation: CASSLDRASNYGYTF. This chain links TRBV11-2 with TRBJ1-2, with TRBD1 as a possible D gene (5 bases). The germline CDR1 and CDR2 sequences are SGHAT and FQNNGV. CDR3 size: 15 residues. Trimming took 0 bases from V and 0 from J, leaving 8 bases between them. Full variable domain (missing parts from reference TRBV11-2 and TRBJ1-2): EAGVAQSPRYKIIEKRQSVAFWCNPISGHATLYWYQQILGQGPKLLIQFQNNGVVDDSQLPKDRFSAERLKGVDSTLKIQPAKLEDSAVYLCASSLDRASNYGYTFGSGTRLTVV.

The chain has TRBV6-5 and TRBJ2-3; D gene ambiguous. The germline gives CDR1 MNHEY, CDR2 SVGAGI. V was trimmed by 2 bases and J by 4 bases, leaving 10 bases between them. The CDR3 has 14 residues. In nucleotides, the CDR3 is TGTGCCAGCAGTTACAGGCGTGCGGCAGATACGCAGTATTTT. It codes for CASSYRRAADTQYF.

This clone was seen only once. This sequence joins TRBV14 and TRBJ1-1; D perhaps matches TRBD1 (6 bases). The CDR3 spans 14 residues. The germline V gene has CDR1 SGHDN and CDR2 FVKESK. The V and J ends lost 1 base and 2 bases respectively, with 8 bases between them. CDR3 DNA: TGTGCCAGCAGCCAAGGACAGGAAAACACTGAAGCTTTCTTT. Amino acids: CASSQGQENTEAFF.

The chain uses TRBV3-1 (or the pseudogene TRBV3-2) and TRBJ1-1, with D tentatively TRBD1 (5 bases). The V end was cut by 4 bases, the J end by 6 bases, with 12 bases between. This CDR3 contains 13 residues. The germline V gene has CDR1 LGHDT and CDR2 YNNKEL (reference sequence). This CDR3 is CASSRNRDSEAFF. As DNA, the CDR3 is TGTGCCAGCAGCCGTAACCGGGACTCTGAAGCTTTCTTT.

This chain links TRBV10-3 with TRBJ2-5; TRBD2 agrees at 12 bases. Looked up from germline, CDR1 is ENHRY and CDR2 is SYGVKD. Trimming removed 4 bases from V and 2 bases from J; junction bases left unmatched: 2. There are 15 residues in the CDR3. The CDR3 DNA is TGTGCCATCAGTGTTACTAGCGGGGGGCAAGAGACCCAGTACTTC. Translated, it gives CAISVTSGGQETQYF.

The chain is built from TRBV29-1 and TRBJ1-4; 9 nucleotides agree with TRBD1. This CDR3 has 14 amino acids. Germline values: CDR1 SQVTM, CDR2 ANQGSEA. V lost 4 bases, J lost 3 bases, and 3 bases stayed unmatched. The CDR3 spells CSVGGDRANEKLFF. The DNA of the CDR3 is TGCAGCGTTGGTGGGGACAGGGCTAATGAAAAACTGTTTTTT. The full variable domain, with the rest looked up from reference TRBV29-1 and TRBJ1-4, is SAVISQKPSRDICQRGTSLTIQCQVDSQVTMMFWYRQQPGQSLTLIATANQGSEATYESGFVIDKFPISRPNLTFSTLTVSNMSPEDSSIYLCSVGGDRANEKLFFGSGTQLSVL.

This rearrangement joins TRBV9 to TRBJ2-5, with TRBD1 identical over 12 bases. The V segment lost 4 bases and the J segment 3 bases; nucleotides outside the gene matches: 4. Germline CDR1 and CDR2: SGDLS and YYNGEE. The CDR3 consists of 15 residues. The CDR3 region is CASSLGQGAKETQYF. The CDR3 region has the DNA TGTGCCAGCAGCCTGGGACAGGGGGCCAAAGAGACCCAGTACTTC.

The V and J genes are TRBV6-6 and TRBJ2-3; D is perhaps TRBD1 (7 bases). Trimming pared 6 bases from V and 0 bases from J, leaving 16 bases between. The germline V gene encodes CDR1 MNHNY and CDR2 SVGAGI (reference sequence). This CDR3 is built from 16 residues. This chain's CDR3 is CASSIGGGASTDTQYF. The CDR3 region has the DNA TGTGCCAGCAGCATAGGGGGCGGGGCTAGCACAGATACGCAGTATTTT.

The J gene is TRBJ2-7, the V gene TRBV5-6, with D possibly TRBD2 on 5 matching bases. Trimming took off 0 bases at V and 0 bases at J, with 16 bases between the two ends. Germline V gives CDR1 SGHDT, CDR2 YYEEEE. The CDR3 consists of 17 residues. CDR3 sequence: CASSLARDWAFSYEQYF. CDR3 in DNA: TGTGCCAGCAGCTTGGCCCGGGATTGGGCTTTCTCCTACGAGCAGTACTTC.

Only one count was recorded for this clone. This rearrangement joins TRBV2 to TRBJ2-3; 10 positions agree with TRBD2. Germline CDR1 and CDR2: SNHLY and FYNNEI. The ends lost 2 bases at V and 4 bases at J; junction bases unmatched: 6. The CDR3 has 16 residues. The CDR3, as DNA: TGTGCCAGCAGTGAATGGAGCGGGGGGGCCGCAGATACGCAGTATTTT. It translates to CASSEWSGGAADTQYF.